This entry lists 22 T cell receptor beta chains sequenced from one sample in a study of CD8+ T cells in alopecia areata. RNA extraction and reverse transcription yielded cDNA as sequencing template. Clones were sequenced by immunoSEQ multiplex PCR, and TCRdb holds only the in-frame ones, with some missing. The sample carries 110,000 to 150,000 clones, around 58% recorded once. The sequenced sample was CD4+ T cells sorted from blood, obtained at week 0. Every receptor here comes from a human donor with alopecia areata.

This chain joins TRBV9 and TRBJ2-5, with D possibly being TRBD1 (5 bases). Germline CDR1 reads SGDLS; CDR2 reads YYNGEE. V gave up 0 bases and J gave up 4 bases, with 13 bases separating them. The CDR3 runs 15 residues. CDR3 nucleotides: TGTGCCAGCAGCGTAGCTCTGGGGCGGAGAGAGACCCAGTACTTC. The encoded protein is CASSVALGRRETQYF.

The rearrangement uses TRBV7-9 and TRBJ1-1, with 7 bases matching TRBD1. The V and J ends lost 4 bases and 4 bases, in that order; junction bases with no gene match: 6. The germline gives CDR1 SEHNR, CDR2 FQNEAQ (reference sequence). The CDR3 spans 14 residues. The CDR3 region is CASSSNRGFTEAFF. CDR3 bases: TGTGCCAGCAGCTCTAACAGGGGTTTCACTGAAGCTTTCTTT.

J is TRBJ2-2 and V is TRBV4-1, with D perhaps TRBD2 (5 bases). V dropped 0 bases and J dropped 6 bases, with 17 bases sitting between them. This CDR3 comprises 17 residues. Germline V gene data show CDR1 as MGHRA and CDR2 as YSYEKL. This CDR3 reads CASSQEFRALRAGELFF. CDR3 nucleotide sequence: TGCGCCAGCAGCCAAGAGTTCCGAGCCTTGCGGGCCGGGGAGCTGTTTTTT.

The genes are TRBV19 and TRBJ2-7; 12 nucleotides align to TRBD1. CDR1 is LNHDA, CDR2 SQIVND, per germline (reference sequence). The CDR3 totals 18 residues. The J segment lost 1 base and the V segment lost 6 bases, leaving 13 bases of the junction unmatched. CDR3: CASSRGPPGQGASYEQYF. DNA for the CDR3: TGTGCCAGTAGCCGCGGTCCCCCGGGACAGGGGGCTTCCTACGAGCAGTACTTC.

The J gene is TRBJ2-3, the V gene TRBV2; a possible D gene is TRBD2 (6 bases). Germline V lookup: CDR1 SNHLY, CDR2 FYNNEI. Trimming took off 6 bases at V and 1 base at J, with 14 bases between the two ends. The CDR3 is 15 residues long. The CDR3 coding sequence is TGTGCCAGCAGACTCGGGGTAGCGGGCACAGATACGCAGTATTTT. It encodes CASRLGVAGTDTQYF.

The rearrangement uses TRBV9 and TRBJ1-2; D is unresolved. This CDR3 has 13 residues. Trimming took 4 bases from V and 6 from J, leaving 13 bases between them. Germline lookup yields CDR1 SGDLS and CDR2 YYNGEE. Here the CDR3 DNA reads TGTGCCAGCAGCCGCACGGAGGGAGATGGCTACACCTTC. Translation: CASSRTEGDGYTF. The full variable domain, in which reference TRBV9 and TRBJ1-2 provide the parts outside the CDR3, is DSGVTQTPKHLITATGQRVTLRCSPRSGDLSVYWYQQSLDQGLQFLIQYYNGEERAKGNILERFSAQQFPDLHSELNLSSLELGDSALYFCASSRTEGDGYTFGSGTRLTVV.

The chain links TRBV7-2 to TRBJ2-5, with 7 bases aligning to TRBD2. V shed 3 bases and J 5 bases; nucleotides not matched to a gene: 3. Germline CDR1 reads SGHTA; CDR2 reads FQGNSA. CDR3 length equals 13 residues. CDR3 in amino acids: CASSLQAGETQYF. For the CDR3, the DNA is TGTGCCAGCAGCTTGCAAGCGGGGGAGACCCAGTACTTC.

CDR3 loop: CASSPQGQPQHF. CDR3 nucleotide sequence: TGTGCCAGTAGTCCGCAGGGGCAGCCCCAGCATTTT. The rearrangement uses TRBV19 and TRBJ1-5, with D tentatively TRBD1 (6 bases). Trimming removed 5 bases from V and 7 bases from J, with 9 bases in between. Germline CDR1 is LNHDA and CDR2 is SQIVND (reference sequence). The CDR3 is 12 amino acids.

The chain is built from TRBV4-1 and TRBJ1-2; unclear D gene. Germline V lookup: CDR1 MGHRA, CDR2 YSYEKL. The CDR3 is made up of 11 amino acids. V shed 0 bases and J shed 9 bases, with 5 bases lying between them. As DNA, the CDR3 is TGCGCCAGCAGCCAAGATCTGCGCTACACCTTC. This gives the protein CASSQDLRYTF.

CDR3 DNA: TGTGCCTCCCGAGTGTACGTAGCAGGCCGATTCTATAATTCACCCCTCCACTTT. As protein: CASRVYVAGRFYNSPLHF. The V and J genes are TRBV30 and TRBJ1-6, with no clear D. This CDR3 region has 18 residues. V was pared by 7 bases and J by 3 bases, with 25 bases between. Germline V gene sequence: CDR1 GTSNPN, CDR2 SVGIG (reference sequence).

V gene TRBV29-1 combines with J gene TRBJ2-7, with unresolved D. V lost 3 bases to trimming and J lost 2 bases, with 8 bases between them. The CDR3 loop spans 12 amino acids. Germline V gives CDR1 SQVTM, CDR2 ANQGSEA. The DNA for the CDR3 is TGCAGCGTTGAGAACCGGACCTACGAGCAGTACTTC. Amino acid sequence: CSVENRTYEQYF.

The chain joins TRBV5-6 to TRBJ1-2, with D possibly being TRBD1 (6 bases). The CDR3 runs 17 residues. Germline V lookup: CDR1 SGHDT, CDR2 YYEEEE. V lost 6 bases, J lost 1 base, and 22 bases lay in between. CDR3 sequence reads: CASNLERGQHLNYGYTF. In DNA form, the CDR3 reads TGTGCCAGCAACCTGGAAAGAGGACAGCACCTTAACTATGGCTACACCTTC.

The V gene is TRBV2, the J gene TRBJ2-7; weak D call: TRBD1 (5 bases). Trimming removed 1 base at V and 1 base at J, with 5 bases between. CDR3 length: 13 amino acids. The V gene's germline CDR1 is SNHLY and CDR2 FYNNEI. The CDR3 DNA reads as TGTGCCAGCAGTGAAGGACAGTCCTACGAGCAGTACTTC. Protein sequence: CASSEGQSYEQYF. Filled out from reference TRBV2 and TRBJ2-7, the complete variable domain reads EPEVTQTPSHQVTQMGQEVILRCVPISNHLYFYWYRQILGQKVEFLVSFYNNEISEKSEIFDDQFSVERPDGSNFTLKIRSTKLEDSAMYFCASSEGQSYEQYFGPGTRLTVT.

The V and J genes are TRBV7-6 and TRBJ2-7, with D perhaps being TRBD1 or TRBD2 (7 bases each). The CDR3 sequence is 16 residues long. The V and J ends lost 0 bases and 0 bases respectively, with 12 bases between them. Germline-derived CDR1 and CDR2 are SGHVS and FNYEAQ. Here the CDR3 reads CASSLASGGGSYEQYF. CDR3 nucleotides: TGTGCCAGCAGCTTAGCCTCAGGGGGGGGCTCCTACGAGCAGTACTTC.

In this sample, this clone turned up a few times. The chain carries TRBV18 and TRBJ2-1; perhaps TRBD1 as D (5 bases). The germline CDR1 and CDR2 sequences are KGHSH and LQKENI. The CDR3 contains 11 residues. V was pared by 6 bases and J by 10 bases, with 10 bases between. The chain's CDR3 is CASSQGDEQFF. In DNA, the CDR3 is TGTGCCAGCTCCCAGGGTGACGAGCAGTTCTTC.

V usage is TRBV6-5 and J usage is TRBJ1-1; 9 bases map to TRBD1. CDR3 length: 15 residues. Germline-derived CDR1 and CDR2 are MNHEY and SVGAGI. V lost 7 bases, J lost 5 bases, and 11 bases stayed unmatched. The CDR3 here is CASIEQGASETEAFF. The CDR3 nucleotides read TGTGCCAGCATCGAACAGGGGGCCTCGGAGACTGAAGCTTTCTTT.

The sample holds a few counts of this clone. The chain couples TRBV19 to TRBJ1-4; possible D gene TRBD1, 6 bases. Germline loops: CDR1 LNHDA, CDR2 SQIVND (reference sequence). The V end lost 4 bases, the J end lost 8 bases, and 14 bases lay between the germline ends. This CDR3 region has 14 residues. In nucleotides, the CDR3 is TGTGCCAGTAGTAACCGGGGGGCAGAGGAAAAACTGTTTTTT. Its translation is CASSNRGAEEKLFF.

In regard to this clone: Other DNA sequences in the sample encode the same CDR3. V usage is TRBV7-9 and J usage is TRBJ1-2, with 7 nucleotides matching TRBD1. Germline V gives CDR1 SEHNR, CDR2 FQNEAQ (reference sequence). The J segment lost 3 bases and the V segment lost 1 base, leaving 2 bases of the junction unmatched. This CDR3 has 14 residues. The CDR3 DNA is TGTGCCAGCAGCTTAGAAGGGGGCTACTATGGCTACACCTTC. This translates into CASSLEGGYYGYTF.

The V call is TRBV30, the J call TRBJ1-6; TRBD1 aligns across 8 bases. After removal of 0 bases from V and 12 bases from J, the junction contained 10 bases not matched to a gene. Germline lookup yields CDR1 GTSNPN and CDR2 SVGIG (reference sequence). The CDR3 loop spans 15 amino acids. CDR3 region: CAWSVRTGSRKPLHF. DNA for the CDR3: TGTGCCTGGAGTGTTCGGACAGGGAGCAGGAAACCCCTCCACTTT.

This chain uses TRBV9 with TRBJ1-2; D not resolved. CDR3 length equals 14 residues. Germline V CDR1 and CDR2: SGDLS, YYNGEE. V was cut by 0 bases and J by 4 bases, with 10 bases left in between. CDR3 loop: CASSVAQAGYGYTF. Written as DNA, the CDR3 is TGTGCCAGCAGCGTAGCCCAGGCGGGCTATGGCTACACCTTC.

This sequence joins TRBV6-6 and TRBJ1-5; D call uncertain. Germline-derived CDR1 and CDR2 are MNHNY and SVGAGI (reference sequence). V was clipped by 2 bases and J by 3 bases, with 8 bases between them. The CDR3 has 14 amino acids. The DNA for the CDR3 is TGTGCCAGCAGTTACATGGAAACCAATCAGCCCCAGCATTTT. It codes for CASSYMETNQPQHF.

V usage is TRBV29-1 and J usage is TRBJ2-5, with D unresolved. The V and J ends lost 5 bases and 1 base respectively, with 11 bases between them. Germline-derived CDR1 and CDR2 are SQVTM and ANQGSEA. CDR3 size: 13 residues. The CDR3 here is CSVKQRVQETQYF. The CDR3 bases are TGCAGCGTTAAACAGAGAGTCCAAGAGACCCAGTACTTC. Combining the CDR3 with reference TRBV29-1 and TRBJ2-5 gives the whole variable domain SAVISQKPSRDICQRGTSLTIQCQVDSQVTMMFWYRQQPGQSLTLIATANQGSEATYESGFVIDKFPISRPNLTFSTLTVSNMSPEDSSIYLCSVKQRVQETQYFGPGTRLLVL.